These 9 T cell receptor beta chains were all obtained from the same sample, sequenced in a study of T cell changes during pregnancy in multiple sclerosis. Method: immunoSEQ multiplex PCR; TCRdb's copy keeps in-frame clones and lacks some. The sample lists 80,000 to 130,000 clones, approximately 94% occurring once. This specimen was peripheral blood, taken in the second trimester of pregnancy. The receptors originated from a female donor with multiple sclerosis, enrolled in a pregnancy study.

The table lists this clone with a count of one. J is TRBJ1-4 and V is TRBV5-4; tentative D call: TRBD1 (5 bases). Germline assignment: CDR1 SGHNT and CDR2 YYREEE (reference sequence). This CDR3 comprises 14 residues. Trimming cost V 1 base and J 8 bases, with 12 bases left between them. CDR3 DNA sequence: TGTGCCAGCAGCTTGCAAGGGGTGGGGGAAAAACTGTTTTTT. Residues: CASSLQGVGEKLFF.

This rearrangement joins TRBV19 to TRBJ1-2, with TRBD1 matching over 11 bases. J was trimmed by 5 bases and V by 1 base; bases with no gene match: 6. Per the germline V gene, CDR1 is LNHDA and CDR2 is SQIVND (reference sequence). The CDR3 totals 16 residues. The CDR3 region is CASSIGTGGENYGYTF. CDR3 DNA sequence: TGTGCCAGTAGTATAGGGACAGGGGGCGAGAATTATGGCTACACCTTC.

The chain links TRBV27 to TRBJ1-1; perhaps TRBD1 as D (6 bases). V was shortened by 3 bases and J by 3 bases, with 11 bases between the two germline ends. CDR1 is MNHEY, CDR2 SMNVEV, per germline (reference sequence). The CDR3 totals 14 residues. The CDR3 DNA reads TGTGCCAGCAGTTTCCAGGGGAAATACACTGAAGCTTTCTTT. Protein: CASSFQGKYTEAFF.

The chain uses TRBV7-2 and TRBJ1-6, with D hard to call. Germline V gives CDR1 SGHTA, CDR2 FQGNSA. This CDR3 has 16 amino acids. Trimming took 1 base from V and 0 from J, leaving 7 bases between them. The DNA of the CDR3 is TGTGCCAGCAGCTTAGAGCTGAGCTCCTATAATTCACCCCTCCACTTT. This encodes CASSLELSSYNSPLHF.

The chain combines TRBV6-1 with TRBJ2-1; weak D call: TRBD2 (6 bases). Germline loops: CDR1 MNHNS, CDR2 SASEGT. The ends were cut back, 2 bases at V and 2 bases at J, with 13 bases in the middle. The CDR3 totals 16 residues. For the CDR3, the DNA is TGTGCCAGCAGTGAATGGTCACGCGGGACCTACAATGAGCAGTTCTTC. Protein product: CASSEWSRGTYNEQFF.

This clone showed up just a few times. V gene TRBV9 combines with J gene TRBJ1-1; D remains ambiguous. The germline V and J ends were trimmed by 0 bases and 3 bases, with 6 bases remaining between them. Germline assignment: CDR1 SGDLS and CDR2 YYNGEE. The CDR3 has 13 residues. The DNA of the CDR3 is TGTGCCAGCAGCGTAGCCCTCGACACTGAAGCTTTCTTT. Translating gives CASSVALDTEAFF.

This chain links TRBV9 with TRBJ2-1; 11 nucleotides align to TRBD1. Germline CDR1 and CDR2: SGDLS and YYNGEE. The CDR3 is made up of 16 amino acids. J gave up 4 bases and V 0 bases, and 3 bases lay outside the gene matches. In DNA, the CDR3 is TGTGCCAGCAGCGTAGCCGGGACAGGGGGGTACAATGAGCAGTTCTTC. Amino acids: CASSVAGTGGYNEQFF.

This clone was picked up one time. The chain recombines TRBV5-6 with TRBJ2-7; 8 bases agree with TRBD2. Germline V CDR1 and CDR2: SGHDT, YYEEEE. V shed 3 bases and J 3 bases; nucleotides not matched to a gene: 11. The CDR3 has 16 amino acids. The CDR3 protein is CASSWGTGGPFYEQYF. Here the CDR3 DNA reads TGTGCCAGCAGCTGGGGGACGGGAGGGCCTTTCTACGAGCAGTACTTC.

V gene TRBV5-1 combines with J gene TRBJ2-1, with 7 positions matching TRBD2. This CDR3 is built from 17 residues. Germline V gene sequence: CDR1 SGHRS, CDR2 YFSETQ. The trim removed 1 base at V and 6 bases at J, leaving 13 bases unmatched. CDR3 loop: CASSLISGGSFGNEQFF. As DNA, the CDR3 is TGCGCCAGCAGCTTGATTAGTGGCGGGAGCTTCGGCAATGAGCAGTTCTTC.